One and the same sample provided the 16 T cell receptor beta chains below, sequenced in a study of cytomegalovirus exposure and HLA in healthy donors. The PCR employed 60 Vbeta primers together with 13 Jbeta primers. Only in-frame clones appear in the TCRdb table, and some are missing; sequencing was by immunoSEQ multiplex PCR. Seen in this sample are under 90,000 clones; the ten most common clones hold approximately 15%. Sequenced material: PBMCs. The receptors originated from a man in his fifties or sixties in good health and CMV-seropositive.

This clone is deemed medium-sized by its frequency. The J gene is TRBJ2-1, the V gene TRBV12-5; 11 nucleotides align to TRBD2. J gave up 5 bases and V 1 base, and 4 bases lay outside the gene matches. The CDR3 contains 16 residues. Germline CDR1 reads LGHNT; CDR2 reads FRNRAP. This CDR3 is CASGLATSGRNNEQFF. The CDR3 coding sequence is TGTGCTAGTGGTTTGGCCACTAGCGGGAGAAACAATGAGCAGTTCTTC.

V is TRBV6-5 and J is TRBJ1-4, with D possibly matching TRBD1 (6 bases). Deletions cut 2 bases from V and 4 bases from J, with 14 bases between. This CDR3 region has 16 residues. Germline CDR1 reads MNHEY; CDR2 reads SVGAGI. The CDR3 is CASSYTTGMGNEKLFF. The CDR3 DNA reads as TGTGCCAGCAGTTACACAACAGGGATGGGTAATGAAAAACTGTTTTTT.

The chain joins TRBV9 to TRBJ2-5; D is possibly TRBD2 (5 bases). Germline assignment: CDR1 SGDLS and CDR2 YYNGEE. The CDR3 is 15 amino acids. V was clipped by 3 bases and J by 5 bases, with 17 bases between them. As DNA, the CDR3 is TGTGCCAGCAGCGGAGCGGAGCTCCGAGGGGAGACCCAGTACTTC. Protein: CASSGAELRGETQYF.

The chain is built from TRBV6-6 and TRBJ2-7; TRBD2 agrees at 10 bases. This CDR3 contains 15 residues. The trim removed 7 bases at V and 0 bases at J, leaving 6 bases unmatched. Per germline, CDR1 MNHNY and CDR2 SVGAGI (reference sequence). CDR3 in amino acids: CASTPTSGLSYEQYF. The CDR3 DNA sequence: TGTGCCAGCACTCCGACTAGCGGGCTCTCCTACGAGCAGTACTTC.

The chain employs TRBV4-3 and TRBJ2-7; TRBD1 might be the D (6 bases). The CDR3 extends over 14 amino acids. V was cut by 0 bases and J by 6 bases, with 12 bases left in between. Germline CDR1 is LGHNA and CDR2 is YSLEER. The CDR3 DNA is TGCGCCAGCAGCCAAGATAGGGGGAGCCTCGAGCAGTACTTC. Protein sequence: CASSQDRGSLEQYF.

V usage is TRBV4-3 and J usage is TRBJ2-1; TRBD2 matches 9 bases. Looked up from germline, CDR1 is LGHNA and CDR2 is YSLEER. The CDR3 totals 15 residues. With 1 base clipped from V and 4 bases from J, the junction kept 2 bases outside the gene matches. The CDR3 coding sequence is TGCGCCAGCAGCCAAGGGACTAGCGATTACAATGAGCAGTTCTTC. Residues: CASSQGTSDYNEQFF.

The chain links TRBV29-1 to TRBJ2-7; 10 bases align to TRBD1. The CDR3 runs 14 residues. Trimming at V came to 4 bases and at J to 3 bases, leaving 6 bases not matched to a gene. Germline values: CDR1 SQVTM, CDR2 ANQGSEA. CDR3 nucleotides: TGCAGCGTTGGGAGGACAGGGGGTGACTACGAGCAGTACTTC. The encoded protein is CSVGRTGGDYEQYF.

The rearrangement uses TRBV9 and TRBJ2-7; 7 nucleotides agree with TRBD2. The junction had 4 bases not matched to a gene; V was cut back by 2 bases and J by 5 bases. The length of the CDR3 is 13 residues. The germline gives CDR1 SGDLS, CDR2 YYNGEE. The DNA for the CDR3 is TGTGCCAGCAGCGTTGGAGGGAGGGACGAGCAGTACTTC. Its protein is CASSVGGRDEQYF. Supplemented by reference TRBV9 and TRBJ2-7, the full variable domain reads DSGVTQTPKHLITATGQRVTLRCSPRSGDLSVYWYQQSLDQGLQFLIQYYNGEERAKGNILERFSAQQFPDLHSELNLSSLELGDSALYFCASSVGGRDEQYFGPGTRLTVT.

The gene calls are TRBV30 and TRBJ1-1; 7 bases map to TRBD1. The CDR3 is 13 residues long. CDR1 GTSNPN and CDR2 SVGIG come from the germline V gene (reference sequence). The V and J ends lost 2 bases and 4 bases, in that order; junction bases with no gene match: 4. The CDR3 coding sequence is TGTGCCTGGAGTCGACAGGGAGGCACTGAAGCTTTCTTT. Protein sequence: CAWSRQGGTEAFF.

The chain couples TRBV4-3 to TRBJ2-1; 8 positions agree with TRBD2. The CDR3 loop spans 15 amino acids. Germline V gives CDR1 LGHNA, CDR2 YSLEER. V trimming: 0 bases; J trimming: 9 bases; junction bases outside the gene matches: 7. CDR3 DNA: TGCGCCAGCAGCCAAGATAGGCTAGCGGGTAGTGAGCAGTTCTTC. It encodes CASSQDRLAGSEQFF.

The chain combines TRBV2 with TRBJ2-7; 12 nucleotides line up with TRBD2. V gave up 5 bases and J gave up 6 bases; unmatched junction bases: 5. Germline V gene sequence: CDR1 SNHLY, CDR2 FYNNEI. The CDR3 runs 14 residues. CDR3 nucleotides: TGTGCCAGCAGTTCGACTAGCGGGAGCCCCGAGCAGTACGTC. Translation gives CASSSTSGSPEQYV.

The rearrangement joins TRBV7-8 to TRBJ2-3; no clear D. V shed 5 bases and J shed 2 bases, with 14 bases lying between them. The CDR3 has 15 amino acids. Looked up from germline, CDR1 is SGHVS and CDR2 is FQNEAQ. In DNA, the CDR3 is TGTGCCAGCAGCCCCAGACTGACCCCCACAGATACGCAGTATTTT. Its protein is CASSPRLTPTDTQYF.

The rearrangement links TRBV7-9 to TRBJ1-2; D is possibly TRBD1 (6 bases). Germline CDR1 is SEHNR and CDR2 is FQNEAQ (reference sequence). V was pared by 5 bases and J by 4 bases, with 23 bases between. This CDR3 has 17 amino acids. The CDR3 region is CASSPDRITLGRYGYTF. CDR3 in DNA: TGTGCCAGCAGCCCTGACAGGATAACGTTGGGACGCTATGGCTACACCTTC.

The V gene is TRBV4-1, the J gene TRBJ2-1, with D perhaps matching TRBD2 (5 bases). CDR1 is MGHRA and CDR2 is YSYEKL in the germline V gene. Trimming removed 2 bases from V and 9 bases from J, with 23 bases in between. There are 17 residues in the CDR3. In DNA, the CDR3 is TGCGCCAGCAGCCAACCCTTACTAGTCTCCAGTTTGGGTGAGCAGTTCTTC. Protein product: CASSQPLLVSSLGEQFF.

The chain uses TRBV7-2 and TRBJ2-1; TRBD2 might be the D (5 bases). The CDR3 extends over 13 amino acids. In germline, CDR1 is SGHTA, CDR2 FQGNSA. V was clipped by 7 bases and J by 3 bases, with 10 bases between them. The CDR3 reads CASTDDYYNEQFF. CDR3 DNA sequence: TGTGCCAGCACCGATGACTACTACAATGAGCAGTTCTTC.

This chain joins TRBV5-4 and TRBJ1-2; a possible D gene is TRBD1 (5 bases). Germline lookup yields CDR1 SGHNT and CDR2 YYREEE (reference sequence). This CDR3 contains 14 residues. V was cut by 4 bases and J by 8 bases, with 18 bases left in between. CDR3 sequence (DNA): TGTGCCAGCAGCGACCCCCGTCGGGGGGTCGGCTACACCTTC. The encoded protein is CASSDPRRGVGYTF.